Listed here is a single T cell receptor (beta chain). The antigen is unknown. TCRdb independently ran MiXCR on the 5' RACE reads; one entry per CDR3 protein. The sample holds around 30,000 distinct CDR3 sequences; roughly 26% are singletons and the top ten take about 3.7%. Regarding the study as a whole: Tumor Tregs overlapped most with tumor, then blood, naive CD4+ cells.

Germline V gives CDR1 DFQATT, CDR2 SNEGSKA (reference sequence). Trimming took 5 bases from V and 2 from J, leaving 9 bases between them. CDR3 length equals 13 residues. The receptor comes from a female donor with breast cancer. Sequenced: naive CD4+ T cells sorted from a lymph node. Subset of the sample: naive CD4+ T cells, CD4+CD45RA+CD25-. The chain has TRBV20-1 and TRBJ2-2; D unclear. CDR3 residues: CSAGNINTGELFF. CDR3 bases: TGCAGTGCTGGGAACATAAACACCGGGGAGCTGTTTTTT.